This T cell receptor beta chain appears in the sequencing data of a study of T-cell reconstitution after alpha-beta-depleted transplantation in children. General study results and limits: Reported findings indicate that, about two months after transplant, alpha-beta T cells came from several hundred expanded clones, which were derived from non-depleted graft cells.

In the case of this clonotype: Antigen: not known.

Researchers prepared the TCRbeta library using unique molecular identifiers, the study reports. TCRdb reanalysed the PCR reads using MiXCR and keeps one entry per CDR3 protein. The sample holds about 580,000 distinct CDR3 sequences, under 25% seen once. The ends lost 0 bases at V and 5 bases at J; junction bases unmatched: 5. CDR3 length: 17 residues. Germline V gives CDR1 MGHRA, CDR2 YSYEKL. This TCR was sampled from a boy younger than two who had a stem cell transplant for acute myeloid leukemia, so the T cells may come from the graft donor. The sequencing here drew on PBMCs, mostly from graft donor cells, taken 360 days after TCRalphabeta/CD19-depleted stem cell transplant. V is TRBV4-1 and J is TRBJ2-1, with TRBD1 matching over 12 bases. CDR3 bases: TGCGCCAGCAGCCAAGAACGCAGGGACAGGGGGCACAATGAGCAGTTCTTC. This gives the protein CASSQERRDRGHNEQFF.